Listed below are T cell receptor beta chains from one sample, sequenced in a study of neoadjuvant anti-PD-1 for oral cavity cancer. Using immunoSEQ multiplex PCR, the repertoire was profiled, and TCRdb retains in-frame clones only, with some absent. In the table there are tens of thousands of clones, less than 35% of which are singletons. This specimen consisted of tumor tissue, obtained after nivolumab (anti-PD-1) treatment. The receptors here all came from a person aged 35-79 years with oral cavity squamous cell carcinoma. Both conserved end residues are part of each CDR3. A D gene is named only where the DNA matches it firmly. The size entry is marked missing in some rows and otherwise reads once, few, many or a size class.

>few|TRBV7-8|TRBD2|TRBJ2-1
CASSPLHSSGGNNEQFF
TGTGCCAGCAGTCCCCTCCATTCTAGCGGGGGGAACAATGAGCAGTTCTTC
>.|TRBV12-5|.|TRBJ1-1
CASSRDERQGNTEAFF
TGTGCTAGTAGTCGAGACGAGAGGCAGGGGAACACTGAAGCTTTCTTT
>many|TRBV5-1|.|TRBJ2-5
CASNRRGAWEETQYF
TGCGCCAGCAACCGACGAGGGGCCTGGGAAGAGACCCAGTACTTC
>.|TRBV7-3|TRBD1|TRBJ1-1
CASSAGQGDTEAFF
TGTGCCAGCAGCGCGGGACAGGGGGACACTGAAGCTTTCTTT
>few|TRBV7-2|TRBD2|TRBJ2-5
CASSVAGVLQTQYF
TGTGCCAGCAGCGTAGCGGGAGTATTGCAGACCCAGTACTTC
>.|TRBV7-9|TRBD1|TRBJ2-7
CASSQDRDEQYF
TGTGCCAGCAGCCAAGACAGGGACGAGCAGTACTTC
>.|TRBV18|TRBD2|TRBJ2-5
CASSSSGLAMETQYF
TGTGCCAGCTCCTCCTCGGGACTAGCAATGGAGACCCAGTACTTC
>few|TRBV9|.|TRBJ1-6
CASSPEGGNSPLHF
TGTGCCAGCAGCCCCGAGGGGGGTAATTCACCCCTCCACTTT
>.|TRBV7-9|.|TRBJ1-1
CASSLARRGNTEAFF
TGTGCCAGCAGCTTAGCGCGGCGGGGGAACACTGAAGCTTTCTTT
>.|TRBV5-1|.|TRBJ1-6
CASSFNFLASVNSPLHF
TGCGCCAGCAGCTTCAACTTTCTGGCCAGCGTTAATTCACCCCTCCACTTT
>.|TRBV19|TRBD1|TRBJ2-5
CASRSRTGGSGTQYF
TGTGCCAGTAGGTCTAGGACAGGGGGCTCAGGGACCCAGTACTTC
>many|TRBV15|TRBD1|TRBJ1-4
CATSGITGTGSGKLFF
TGTGCCACCAGCGGGATTACCGGGACAGGGTCTGGAAAACTGTTTTTT
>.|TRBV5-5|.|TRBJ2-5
CASSLGVSKETQYF
TGTGCCAGCAGCTTGGGAGTTTCAAAAGAGACCCAGTACTTC
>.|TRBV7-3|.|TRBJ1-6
CASSYVRNSPLHF
TGTGCCAGCAGCTATGTAAGGAATTCACCCCTCCACTTT
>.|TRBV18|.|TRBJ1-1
CASSPNSDTEAFF
TGTGCCAGCTCACCTAACAGTGACACTGAAGCTTTCTTT
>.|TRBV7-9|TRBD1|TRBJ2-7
CASSPRTGYGHEQYF
TGTGCCAGCAGCCCTAGGACAGGGTATGGTCACGAGCAGTACTTC
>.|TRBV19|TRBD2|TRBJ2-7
CASRERERYEQYF
TGTGCCAGTAGAGAGCGGGAACGCTACGAGCAGTACTTC
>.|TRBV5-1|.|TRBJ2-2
CASSLAAGRGAGELFF
TGCGCCAGCAGCTTGGCCGCCGGGAGAGGCGCCGGGGAGCTGTTTTTT
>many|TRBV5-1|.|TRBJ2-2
CASSLDIPGELFF
TGCGCCAGCAGCCTCGACATCCCCGGGGAGCTGTTTTTT
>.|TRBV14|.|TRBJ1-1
CASSLAQGLLAFF
TGTGCCAGCAGCCTAGCGCAGGGGCTTTTGGCTTTCTTT
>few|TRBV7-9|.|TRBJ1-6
CASSLGLAPNSPLHF
TGTGCCAGCAGCTTAGGGCTCGCGCCAAATTCACCCCTCCACTTT
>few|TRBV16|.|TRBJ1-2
CASSQSTGGAYGYTF
TGTGCCAGCAGCCAATCTACCGGGGGCGCCTACGGCTACACCTTC
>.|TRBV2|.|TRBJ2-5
CASSEQGLSIQETQYF
TGTGCCAGCAGTGAACAGGGGTTGTCGATCCAAGAGACCCAGTACTTC
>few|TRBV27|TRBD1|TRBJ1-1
CASRQGSTEAFF
TGTGCCAGCAGACAGGGGAGCACTGAAGCTTTCTTT
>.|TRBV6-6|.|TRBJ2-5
CAIRLGQTQYF
TGTGCCATCCGTCTAGGGCAGACCCAGTACTTC
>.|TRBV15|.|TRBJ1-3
CATSRDAFAGQSSGNTIYF
TGTGCCACCAGCAGAGATGCGTTCGCAGGGCAATCCTCTGGAAACACCATATATTTT
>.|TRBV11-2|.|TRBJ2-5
CASSLRIGHQETQYF
TGTGCCAGCAGCTTACGGATAGGACACCAAGAGACCCAGTACTTC
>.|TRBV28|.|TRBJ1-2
CASSFSSYGYTF
TGTGCCAGCAGTTTTTCCTCCTATGGCTACACCTTC
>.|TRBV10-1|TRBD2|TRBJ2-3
CASSPGTSGSTDTQYF
TGCGCCAGCAGTCCCGGGACTAGCGGTAGCACAGATACGCAGTATTTT
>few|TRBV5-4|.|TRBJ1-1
CASSVRDTEAFF
TGTGCCAGCAGCGTTCGGGACACTGAAGCTTTCTTT
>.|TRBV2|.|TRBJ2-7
CASSDLGTYEQYF
TGTGCCAGCAGTGATCTGGGGACGTACGAGCAGTACTTC
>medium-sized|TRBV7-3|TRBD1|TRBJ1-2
CASSQGAGGLSYGYTF
TGTGCCAGCAGCCAAGGGGCAGGGGGCCTTTCCTATGGCTACACCTTC
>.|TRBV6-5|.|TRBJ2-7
CASSYGKTYEQYF
TGTGCCAGCAGTTACGGGAAAACTTACGAGCAGTACTTC
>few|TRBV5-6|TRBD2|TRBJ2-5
CASSYAIGTSGNRETQYF
TGTGCCAGCAGCTACGCGATCGGGACTAGCGGGAATCGGGAGACCCAGTACTTC
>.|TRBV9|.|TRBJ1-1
CASSVSGAGGMNTEAFF
TGTGCCAGCAGCGTTTCCGGGGCGGGTGGTATGAACACTGAAGCTTTCTTT